This T cell receptor beta chain appears in the sequencing data of a study of human versus mouse CDR3 diversity and MHC coevolution. Study in general: Samples had between about 5.5 x 10^6 and 1.7 x 10^7 valid reads.

Assay used: immunoSEQ multiplex PCR; TCRdb lists only in-frame clones, some missing. This table holds roughly 80,000 clones, 85% to 95% found once. The CDR3 consists of 14 residues. Trimming took off 4 bases at V and 1 base at J, with 7 bases between the two ends. The germline V gene encodes CDR1 MGHRA and CDR2 YSYEKL. The clonotype was recovered from a person between 25 and 75 years old in good health. Specimen: naive CD4+ T cells from blood. Described subset: CD45RO-negative CD62L-positive naive CD4 T cells. The rearrangement uses TRBV4-1 and TRBJ2-2; D might be TRBD1 (5 bases). CDR3 region: CASSPDRNTGELFF. DNA of the CDR3: TGCGCCAGCAGCCCCGACAGGAACACCGGGGAGCTGTTTTTT.